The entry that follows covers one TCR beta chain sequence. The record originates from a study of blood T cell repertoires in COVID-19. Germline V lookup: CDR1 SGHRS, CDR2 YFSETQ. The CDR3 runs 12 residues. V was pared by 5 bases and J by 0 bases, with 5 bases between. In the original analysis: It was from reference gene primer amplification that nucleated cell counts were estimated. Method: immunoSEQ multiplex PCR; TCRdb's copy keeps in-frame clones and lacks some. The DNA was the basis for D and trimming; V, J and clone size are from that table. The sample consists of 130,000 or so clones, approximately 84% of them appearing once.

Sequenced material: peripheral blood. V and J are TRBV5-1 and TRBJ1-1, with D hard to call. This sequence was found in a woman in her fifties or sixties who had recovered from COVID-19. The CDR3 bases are TGCGCCAGCAGTGAGGTGAACACTGAAGCTTTCTTT. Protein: CASSEVNTEAFF.